Listed here are 7 T cell receptor beta chains from one sample, sequenced in a study of response to subunit inactivated influenza vaccine. In TCRdb, the RT-PCR reads were re-called with MiXCR into one record per CDR3 protein. The sample carries more than 450,000 distinct CDR3 sequences, about 11% recorded once. The data were also submitted as part of a second study, on T cells expressing NK-cell markers. That source notes: UMI-tagged 5'RACE template switching yielded the TCR beta cDNA.

Source: PBMCs from blood, taken on the day of vaccination. The source is a man in his fifties or sixties who received an inactivated influenza vaccine.

The chain uses TRBV28 and TRBJ1-2; 7 bases map to TRBD1. The CDR3 sequence is 16 residues long. Per the germline V gene, CDR1 is MDHEN and CDR2 is SYDVKM. Trimming cost V 3 bases and J 1 base; bases outside gene matches: 8. The CDR3 loop reads CASSLTGFLINYGYTF. The CDR3 region has the DNA TGTGCCAGCAGTTTGACAGGGTTTCTGATTAACTATGGCTACACCTTC.

The J gene is TRBJ2-1, the V gene TRBV5-1; D is uncertain. The germline CDR1 and CDR2 sequences are SGHRS and YFSETQ. The V gene lost 1 base and the J gene lost 2 bases, with 10 bases spanning the gap. The CDR3 runs 15 residues. As DNA, the CDR3 is TGCGCCAGCAGCTTGAGTTCCTATCCCTACAATGAGCAGTTCTTC. It is translated as CASSLSSYPYNEQFF.

The rearrangement uses TRBV20-1 and TRBJ2-1; D is possibly TRBD2 (5 bases). Per germline, CDR1 DFQATT and CDR2 SNEGSKA (reference sequence). The CDR3 consists of 16 residues. Trimming removed 2 bases from V and 2 bases from J, with 16 bases in between. The DNA for the CDR3 is TGCAGTGCTAGACCCCCTCTATCGGGGACCTACAATGAGCAGTTCTTC. Its protein product is CSARPPLSGTYNEQFF.

The V call is TRBV20-1, the J call TRBJ2-2; tentatively, D is TRBD2 (5 bases). Germline V lookup: CDR1 DFQATT, CDR2 SNEGSKA (reference sequence). The V end was cut by 4 bases, the J end by 4 bases, with 10 bases between. This CDR3 has 13 residues. CDR3 in DNA: TGCAGTGCTACCCTTCGGGGCACCGGGGAGCTGTTTTTT. Encoded protein: CSATLRGTGELFF.

The V gene is TRBV7-9, the J gene TRBJ2-3, with D unresolved. The germline V gene encodes CDR1 SEHNR and CDR2 FQNEAQ (reference sequence). Trimming stripped 10 bases from V and 1 base from J, with 9 bases between. There are 12 residues in the CDR3. This chain's CDR3 is CATTLGTDTQYF. The CDR3 region has the DNA TGTGCCACCACTTTGGGCACAGATACGCAGTATTTT.

This clonotype has at least ten counts. The chain combines TRBV20-1 with TRBJ2-2, with D unclear. The V end lost 5 bases, the J end lost 5 bases, and 15 bases lay between the germline ends. This CDR3 is built from 14 residues. Per germline, CDR1 DFQATT and CDR2 SNEGSKA (reference sequence). The CDR3 region is CSAYPQRQTGELFF. In nucleotides, the CDR3 is TGCAGTGCTTACCCCCAGCGTCAAACCGGGGAGCTGTTTTTT.

This clonotype showed up just a few times. V and J are TRBV7-9 and TRBJ1-2; 7 nucleotides agree with TRBD1. From germline, CDR1 is SEHNR and CDR2 FQNEAQ (reference sequence). V was clipped by 6 bases and J by 4 bases; unmatched bases: 5. The CDR3 runs 13 residues. The CDR3 nucleotides read TGTGCCAGCAGTCCGGACAGGTTCTATGGCTACACCTTC. This encodes CASSPDRFYGYTF.